A single T cell receptor beta chain is shown here with its context. Its antigen is unknown. After removal of 4 bases from V and 4 bases from J, the junction contained 17 bases not matched to a gene. The CDR3 loop spans 19 amino acids. CDR1 and CDR2 (germline): LNHNV, YYDKDF (reference sequence). This entry belongs to a study of CD8 T cells in ankylosing spondylitis. Study outcomes and limitations: Characteristic of ankylosing spondylitis blood, it appeared, was a TCR beta motif comprising several highly homologous variants. Prior literature has documented some motif variants in synovial fluid and blood from reactive arthritis. In peripheral blood, disease-linked CD8+ clones occurred at relatively low frequencies.

The authors made TCR beta libraries by quantitative 5'-RACE with molecular barcodes. From the 5' RACE reads, TCRdb called clonotypes with MiXCR, one entry per CDR3 protein. The top ten hold 15% to 20% of the sample, which has around 390,000 distinct CDR3 sequences, approximately 20% seen once. The clonotype originates from a male donor with ankylosing spondylitis. The source material was blood, either unsorted or a sorted T cell fraction (not recorded which). The chain has TRBV15 and TRBJ2-1, with TRBD2 matching 9 bases. CDR3 sequence: CATSTLGGSGSRRYNEQFF. The CDR3 nucleotides read TGTGCCACCAGCACCCTGGGGGGTAGCGGGAGTCGCCGTTACAATGAGCAGTTCTTC.